The 28 T cell receptor beta chains given below trace back to one sample, sequenced in a study of CD8 T cell repertoires and HIV-1 epitope variants. Antigens of these TCRs are unknown. Libraries were prepared by immunoSEQ multiplex PCR; TCRdb keeps only in-frame clonotypes and omits some of them. In the table there are roughly 5,700 clones, about 66% of which are singletons. Specimen: cultured CD8+ T cells derived from PBMCs. Source of these receptors: a male donor with HIV.

V usage is TRBV4-3 and J usage is TRBJ1-1; no firm D call. Germline CDR1 reads LGHNA; CDR2 reads YSLEER. CDR3 size: 18 residues. V was cut by 0 bases and J by 0 bases, with 17 bases left in between. CDR3 amino acids: CASSQDPTDQNLNTEAFF. CDR3 bases: TGCGCCAGCAGCCAAGACCCGACCGATCAAAACCTGAACACTGAAGCTTTCTTT.

The gene calls are TRBV11-2 and TRBJ2-1; a possible D gene is TRBD2 (5 bases). There are 17 residues in the CDR3. The germline V gene encodes CDR1 SGHAT and CDR2 FQNNGV. Trimming cost V 1 base and J 0 bases, with 13 bases left between them. This chain's CDR3 is CASSLASRGGSYNEQFF. The CDR3, as DNA: TGTGCCAGCAGCTTAGCTTCGCGTGGAGGCTCCTACAATGAGCAGTTCTTC.

This chain links TRBV2 with TRBJ1-1; D uncertain. The germline V and J ends were trimmed by 5 bases and 6 bases, with 4 bases remaining between them. Germline lookup yields CDR1 SNHLY and CDR2 FYNNEI. The CDR3 contains 10 residues. This CDR3 reads CASSPAEAFF. The CDR3 DNA is TGTGCCAGCAGTCCAGCTGAAGCTTTCTTT.

This sequence joins TRBV19 and TRBJ1-5; 9 nucleotides line up with TRBD1. Germline loops: CDR1 LNHDA, CDR2 SQIVND (reference sequence). The CDR3 runs 15 residues. J lost 1 base, V lost 6 bases, and 4 bases had no gene match. CDR3 loop: CASRPTGGSNQPQHF. The CDR3, as DNA: TGTGCCAGTAGGCCGACAGGGGGAAGCAATCAGCCCCAGCATTTT.

The rearrangement links TRBV5-6 to TRBJ2-7, with no clear D. Trimming pared 0 bases from V and 5 bases from J, leaving 6 bases between. CDR3 length: 12 amino acids. Per germline, CDR1 SGHDT and CDR2 YYEEEE. CDR3 DNA sequence: TGTGCCAGCAGCTTGGGTCTCCACGAGCAGTACTTC. Translation gives CASSLGLHEQYF.

This clone was picked up a small number of times. This rearrangement joins TRBV7-9 to TRBJ1-1; D gene unclear. CDR1 is SEHNR, CDR2 FQNEAQ, per germline (reference sequence). The CDR3 has 15 amino acids. Trimming removed 6 bases at V and 2 bases at J, with 16 bases between. For the CDR3, the DNA is TGTGCCAGCAGTCTGGGGATTCCTCCTAACACTGAAGCTTTCTTT. It encodes CASSLGIPPNTEAFF. The full variable domain, with the rest looked up from reference TRBV7-9 and TRBJ1-1, is DTGVSQNPRHKITKRGQNVTFRCDPISEHNRLYWYRQTLGQGPEFLTYFQNEAQLEKSRLLSDRFSAERPKGSFSTLEIQRTEQGDSAMYLCASSLGIPPNTEAFFGQGTRLTVV.

This clone was counted a single time. This chain joins TRBV5-6 and TRBJ1-5, with D unresolved. Between the trimmed V and J ends, which lost 4 bases and 6 bases, there was a span of 11 bases. Germline assignment: CDR1 SGHDT and CDR2 YYEEEE. This CDR3 has 13 residues. The CDR3 DNA reads TGTGCCAGCAGCCTCAAGAGGAGTCAGCCCCAGCATTTT. This encodes CASSLKRSQPQHF.

The chain recombines TRBV4-2 with TRBJ1-2, with a tentative D call TRBD1 (6 bases). V was cut by 0 bases and J by 2 bases, with 10 bases left in between. The CDR3 is 15 residues long. The germline gives CDR1 LGHNA, CDR2 YNFKEQ. The DNA of the CDR3 is TGTGCCAGCAGCCAAGAAAAAACAGGGAACTATGGCTACACCTTC. It codes for CASSQEKTGNYGYTF.

The V gene is TRBV30, the J gene TRBJ2-2, with 7 nucleotides matching TRBD1. Germline CDR1 reads GTSNPN; CDR2 reads SVGIG (reference sequence). This CDR3 contains 13 residues. The ends lost 0 bases at V and 8 bases at J; junction bases unmatched: 3. The CDR3 region is CAWSVGGRGELFF. The DNA for the CDR3 is TGTGCCTGGAGTGTAGGGGGCAGGGGGGAGCTGTTTTTT.

This chain connects TRBV2 to TRBJ2-1, with 8 nucleotides matching TRBD1. The CDR3 covers 13 residues. J lost 7 bases, V lost 8 bases, and 7 bases had no gene match. Germline CDR1 SNHLY, CDR2 FYNNEI. CDR3 in DNA: TGTGCCAGCGGGCAGGGGGCGCATAATGAGCAGTTCTTC. It codes for CASGQGAHNEQFF.

This clone was seen only a few times. The V and J genes are TRBV6-1 and TRBJ1-2, with a weak D call TRBD1 (6 bases). This CDR3 contains 14 residues. Germline-derived CDR1 and CDR2 are MNHNS and SASEGT. V shed 4 bases and J shed 0 bases, with 9 bases lying between them. CDR3 in DNA: TGTGCCAGCAGTGGACAGGCAGCTAACTATGGCTACACCTTC. This translates into CASSGQAANYGYTF.

There are a few counts of this clone. CDR3 in DNA: TGCGCCAGCAGCTCCCGGGAGAGAGGGACTGAAGCTTTCTTT. Translated: CASSSRERGTEAFF. The rearrangement uses TRBV5-1 and TRBJ1-1; D is unclear. Trimming removed 3 bases from V and 5 bases from J, with 14 bases in between. The CDR3 runs 14 residues. Germline values: CDR1 SGHRS, CDR2 YFSETQ.

The gene calls are TRBV19 and TRBJ2-2; 9 bases map to TRBD1. The CDR3 totals 16 residues. The germline V gene encodes CDR1 LNHDA and CDR2 SQIVND (reference sequence). The trim removed 7 bases at V and 7 bases at J, leaving 13 bases unmatched. The CDR3 DNA follows: TGTGCCAGTATTCAAACCGGGACAGGGTTCGTCGGGGAGCTGTTTTTT. Translating gives CASIQTGTGFVGELFF.

A single count supports this clone. J is TRBJ2-3 and V is TRBV18, with 8 bases matching TRBD2. This CDR3 region has 17 residues. V dropped 0 bases and J dropped 5; count of bases not matched to a gene: 10. The germline V gene encodes CDR1 KGHSH and CDR2 LQKENI. The CDR3 DNA is TGTGCCAGCTCACCACCGGTTCAAGCGGGAGTAAAAGATACGCAGTATTTT. It translates to CASSPPVQAGVKDTQYF.

The chain links TRBV18 to TRBJ1-1; D is unresolved. The CDR3 covers 14 residues. V was shortened by 6 bases and J by 2 bases, with 13 bases between the two germline ends. Germline assignment: CDR1 KGHSH and CDR2 LQKENI. In DNA form, the CDR3 reads TGTGCCAGCTCCCAGAAGAGGGATAACACTGAAGCTTTCTTT. Protein: CASSQKRDNTEAFF.

The genes are TRBV2 and TRBJ2-3; the D is unclear. Germline V gene sequence: CDR1 SNHLY, CDR2 FYNNEI. The CDR3 covers 15 residues. V was shortened by 4 bases and J by 1 base, with 12 bases between the two germline ends. In nucleotides, the CDR3 is TGTGCCAGCAGTGTGACAATAGTCCGCACAGATACGCAGTATTTT. It encodes CASSVTIVRTDTQYF.

This chain connects TRBV28 to TRBJ1-2; D call uncertain. Germline V lookup: CDR1 MDHEN, CDR2 SYDVKM. The CDR3 consists of 15 residues. Trimming stripped 2 bases from V and 0 bases from J, with 10 bases between. For the CDR3, the DNA is TGTGCCAGCAGTTTAGTCACGGAGGCTAACTATGGCTACACCTTC. The encoded protein is CASSLVTEANYGYTF.

The rearrangement links TRBV10-1 to TRBJ2-3, with D possibly matching TRBD2 (6 bases). Germline lookup yields CDR1 WNHNN and CDR2 SYGVQD (reference sequence). V gave up 0 bases and J gave up 0 bases, with 10 bases separating them. The CDR3 runs to 16 residues. The CDR3 DNA sequence: TGCGCCAGCAGTGAGTCGTGGGGGGAAAGCACAGATACGCAGTATTTT. Translating gives CASSESWGESTDTQYF.

This clone has only a few counts. The V gene is TRBV10-3, the J gene TRBJ2-7, with 8 bases that match TRBD1. Unmatched junction bases numbered 5, after V lost 7 bases and J lost 3 bases. The germline V gene encodes CDR1 ENHRY and CDR2 SYGVKD. This CDR3 has 13 amino acids. The CDR3 bases are TGTGCCATCAATTCCGGACAGGGCTACGAGCAGTACTTC. It encodes CAINSGQGYEQYF.

This clone is medium-sized by share. The chain recombines TRBV6-5 with TRBJ2-1; a weak D match, TRBD1 (6 bases). CDR1 and CDR2 (germline): MNHEY, SVGAGI. The CDR3 is 15 residues long. Trimming left V 2 bases short and J 8 bases short, with 16 bases between. The CDR3 bases are TGTGCCAGCAGTTACGGGGGCAGGGGTTATGATGAGCAGTTCTTC. Protein product: CASSYGGRGYDEQFF.

The chain carries TRBV5-6 and TRBJ1-5; D not certain. V dropped 2 bases and J dropped 0 bases, with 6 bases sitting between them. Per the germline V gene, CDR1 is SGHDT and CDR2 is YYEEEE. The CDR3 length is 14 residues. The CDR3 here is CASSFSGSNQPQHF. The DNA of the CDR3 is TGTGCCAGCAGCTTTTCGGGTAGCAATCAGCCCCAGCATTTT.

This clone was seen only a few times. The chain uses TRBV6-5 and TRBJ1-2; 7 bases are a match to TRBD1. CDR3 length: 15 amino acids. Germline lookup yields CDR1 MNHEY and CDR2 SVGAGI. V lost 2 bases to trimming and J lost 6 bases; unmatched junction nucleotides: 9. The CDR3 bases are TGTGCCAGCAGTTACCTATCAGGGGGTGCGGATGGCTACACCTTC. Translating it yields CASSYLSGGADGYTF.

This clone has a handful of counts. J is TRBJ1-1 and V is TRBV19, with D hard to call. The V gene's germline CDR1 is LNHDA and CDR2 SQIVND (reference sequence). This CDR3 has 15 residues. V was pared by 6 bases and J by 3 bases, with 17 bases between. CDR3 sequence reads: CASRSRVGSDTEAFF. The DNA for the CDR3 is TGTGCCAGTAGGTCCCGCGTCGGGAGCGACACTGAAGCTTTCTTT.

The genes are TRBV28 and TRBJ2-5; the D is unclear. Trimming left V 2 bases short and J 2 bases short, with 6 bases between. Germline loops: CDR1 MDHEN, CDR2 SYDVKM. The CDR3 loop spans 13 amino acids. The CDR3: CASSLKGQETQYF. CDR3 bases: TGTGCCAGCAGTTTAAAAGGGCAAGAGACCCAGTACTTC.

This clone was counted once. The genes are TRBV4-2 and TRBJ1-2; 7 nucleotides agree with TRBD1. Trimming at V came to 4 bases and at J to 8 bases, leaving 19 bases not matched to a gene. The CDR3 is made up of 17 amino acids. Germline V lookup: CDR1 LGHNA, CDR2 YNFKEQ. The CDR3 nucleotides read TGTGCCAGCAGCCGAGATTTGGGAGGGCAGGGGGTAAGAGGCTACACCTTC. The encoded protein is CASSRDLGGQGVRGYTF.

This chain uses TRBV7-2 with TRBJ2-6; TRBD1 aligns across 7 bases. Germline V gives CDR1 SGHTA, CDR2 FQGNSA. Trimming cost V 8 bases and J 2 bases; bases outside gene matches: 3. The CDR3 has 14 residues. CDR3 in DNA: TGTGCCAGCGGAACAGGGGCTGGGGCCAACGTCCTGACTTTC. It yields the protein CASGTGAGANVLTF.

The J gene is TRBJ2-2, the V gene TRBV19; 9 bases match TRBD1. The CDR3 contains 14 residues. Germline assignment: CDR1 LNHDA and CDR2 SQIVND (reference sequence). V was pared by 9 bases and J by 4 bases, with 6 bases of the junction left unmatched. The CDR3 coding sequence is TGTGCCAGCCGGGACAGGGCAGGCACCGGGGAGCTGTTTTTT. It is translated as CASRDRAGTGELFF.

The chain combines TRBV4-3 with TRBJ2-2; 7 bases align to TRBD2. CDR1 and CDR2 (germline): LGHNA, YSLEER. V dropped 0 bases and J dropped 7; count of bases not matched to a gene: 2. The CDR3 runs 14 residues. The CDR3 protein is CASSQEGEGGELFF. The CDR3 DNA reads TGCGCCAGCAGCCAAGAAGGGGAGGGCGGGGAGCTGTTTTTT.